Listed below are T cell receptor beta chains from one sample, sequenced in a study of blood T cells in healthy people across ages. MiXCR, run by TCRdb on the 5' RACE reads, gives a single entry per CDR3 protein. In the table there are some 780,000 distinct CDR3 sequences, around 50% of which are singletons. What was sequenced was blood. These receptors were taken from a man in his forties or fifties in good health. Each CDR3 is given with its conserved first and last residue. D genes are given only for firm matches. Clone size appears in some rows only: once, few, many, or a class for an expanded clone.

clone_size	d_call	v_call	j_call	cdr3_nt	cdr3_aa
NA	TRBD1	TRBV7-9	TRBJ1-2	TGTGCCAGCAGCTCCCGGGACAGAGTCTTCTATGGCTACACCTTC	CASSSRDRVFYGYTF
NA	TRBD1	TRBV15	TRBJ1-6	TGTGCCACCAGCAGAGATGTAGGACAGGATTCACCCCTCCACTTT	CATSRDVGQDSPLHF
few	TRBD2	TRBV14	TRBJ2-1	TGTGCCAGCAGCCAAGATACTAGCGGGAATCTTGAGCAGTTCTTC	CASSQDTSGNLEQFF
NA	NA	TRBV3-1	TRBJ1-4	TGTGCCAGCAGCCAAAGTGGGCGATCGCTGTTTTTT	CASSQSGRSLFF
NA	NA	TRBV28	TRBJ1-1	TGTGCCACCTTAGACAGGGAAGCTTTCTTT	CATLDREAFF
NA	TRBD1	TRBV12-3/TRBV12-4	TRBJ2-7	TGTGCCAGCAGTCCGGAGATGGGACAGGGGCTCAACGAGCAGTACTTC	CASSPEMGQGLNEQYF
NA	NA	TRBV5-1	TRBJ2-3	TGCGCCAGCAGCTCGAGGGGGGGCTGGGAAGATACGCAGTATTTT	CASSSRGGWEDTQYF
once	TRBD2	TRBV3-1	TRBJ2-5	TGTGCCAGCAGCCAAGCGGGACTAGCTGGCGAGACCCAGTACTTC	CASSQAGLAGETQYF
NA	NA	TRBV5-1	TRBJ1-4	TGCGCCAGCAGCTTGACAGACGAAAAACTGTTTTTT	CASSLTDEKLFF
many	NA	TRBV2	TRBJ2-5	TGTGCCAGCAGTGTGTTCGGACAAGAGACCCAGTACTTC	CASSVFGQETQYF
NA	NA	TRBV6-1	TRBJ1-2	TGTGCCAGCAGTGCCGCCGGCCGGGACTTCTATTATGGCTACACCTTC	CASSAAGRDFYYGYTF
few	TRBD2	TRBV11-3	TRBJ2-5	TGTGCCCTCGGGGCGGGGGTGACCGAACCCCAGTACTTC	CALGAGVTEPQYF
once	NA	TRBV12-3/TRBV12-4	TRBJ2-3	TGTGCCAGCAAATCGGAGGCGGGCACAGATACGCAGTATTTT	CASKSEAGTDTQYF
NA	TRBD1	TRBV9	TRBJ1-2	TGTGCCAGCAGCCCGGACAGGGAAGGTTTGAACTATGGCTACACCTTC	CASSPDREGLNYGYTF
NA	NA	TRBV20-1	TRBJ2-4	TGCAGTGCTCAGAGTCTAGCCAAAAACATTCAGTACTTC	CSAQSLAKNIQYF
NA	NA	TRBV4-2	TRBJ2-1	TGTGCCAGCAGCCAAGTCGGGGGATCCAAGGGGAATGAGCAGTTCTTC	CASSQVGGSKGNEQFF
few	NA	TRBV4-2	TRBJ2-3	TGTGCCAGCAGCCAAGCGGGAAGTTTTGGAACAGATACGCAGTATTTT	CASSQAGSFGTDTQYF
NA	NA	TRBV7-8	TRBJ2-6	TGTGCCAGCAGCTTAGGCTACAGGGGAGGTGGGGCCAACGTCCTGACTTTC	CASSLGYRGGGANVLTF
NA	NA	TRBV7-2	TRBJ2-1	TGTGCCAGCAGCTCAAGGGTAGACAGATACAATGAGCAGTTCTTC	CASSSRVDRYNEQFF
few	NA	TRBV3-1	TRBJ2-2	TGTGCCAGCAGCCAAGGGAGGAACACCGGGGAGCTGTTTTTT	CASSQGRNTGELFF
NA	NA	TRBV7-9	TRBJ1-2	TGTGCCAGCCGCGGGGTTACTAACTATGGCTACACCTTC	CASRGVTNYGYTF
NA	TRBD2	TRBV5-1	TRBJ2-7	TGCGCCAGCAGCCCCCTTGCTAGCGGGGTTACCTACGAGCAGTACTTC	CASSPLASGVTYEQYF
NA	TRBD1	TRBV7-2	TRBJ2-1	TGTGCCAGCAGCGACAGGGCCTCCTACAATGAGCAGTTCTTC	CASSDRASYNEQFF